This T cell receptor (beta chain) was documented in a study of CD8+ T cells in alopecia areata. Overall study context: Treated patients were given 5 to 10 mg oral tofacitinib twice daily. A 6-month off-drug phase came after tofacitinib, which had lasted 6 to 18 months.

Study-level points and caveats: Within the top 100, expanded CD8+ clones significantly decreased with tofacitinib, as did scalp clonality. Higher clonality was seen in lesional scalp than in normal scalp, especially in alopecia totalis/universalis.

Extracted from the samples, RNA was reverse transcribed into cDNA to serve as the sequencing template. The method was immunoSEQ multiplex PCR; TCRdb's version includes in-frame clones alone and lacks a portion of them. Among some 95,000 clones listed, about 44% were seen once. About this clone: What it binds is unknown.

The germline V and J ends were trimmed by 5 bases and 9 bases, with 14 bases remaining between them. The CDR3 sequence is 13 residues long. CDR1 and CDR2 from the germline V gene are MNHEY and SMNVEV (reference sequence). Specified treatment: oral pan-JAK inhibitor, 5-10 mg twice daily. This clonotype originated in a human donor with alopecia areata. This sample comprised CD8+ T cells sorted from blood, obtained at week 24, from a patient treated with tofacitinib. This rearrangement joins TRBV27 to TRBJ1-5; D uncertain. CDR3 nucleotide sequence: TGTGCCAGCAGTCCGACCGGGTCTCGGCCCCAGCATTTT. Its protein product is CASSPTGSRPQHF.